This entry lists 5 T cell receptor beta chains sequenced from one sample in a study of blood T cell repertoires in COVID-19. Produced via immunoSEQ multiplex PCR; TCRdb's table is partial and in-frame only. The top ten hold about 9.4% of the sample, which has over 150,000 clones, 80% to 90% seen once. Sequenced: PBMCs or T cells enriched from blood (not recorded which). The source of these receptors is a woman aged 18 to 35 who had recovered from COVID-19.

The V gene is TRBV19, the J gene TRBJ1-1; possible D gene TRBD1, 5 bases. This CDR3 has 14 amino acids. Germline CDR1 is LNHDA and CDR2 is SQIVND (reference sequence). The V gene lost 7 bases and the J gene lost 0 bases, with 12 bases spanning the gap. DNA of the CDR3: TGTGCCAGTATTTTTTCAGGGATGAACACTGAAGCTTTCTTT. This encodes CASIFSGMNTEAFF.

The chain couples TRBV19 to TRBJ2-1, with 11 bases identical to TRBD2. Germline values: CDR1 LNHDA, CDR2 SQIVND (reference sequence). The V and J ends lost 4 bases and 3 bases, in that order; junction bases with no gene match: 2. This CDR3 is 15 amino acids long. The CDR3 reads CASSKGLADYNEQFF. As DNA, the CDR3 is TGTGCCAGTAGTAAGGGACTAGCGGACTACAATGAGCAGTTCTTC.

In this sample, this clone turned up once. The chain has TRBV28 and TRBJ2-3; no clear D gene. The V end was cut by 6 bases, the J end by 2 bases, with 15 bases between. CDR1 is MDHEN and CDR2 is SYDVKM in the germline V gene. The CDR3 length is 15 residues. The CDR3 spells CASRTQIQDTDTQYF. In DNA form, the CDR3 reads TGTGCCAGCAGAACACAGATTCAAGACACAGATACGCAGTATTTT.

V usage is TRBV7-8 and J usage is TRBJ2-7; weak D call: TRBD1 (6 bases). The CDR3 totals 14 residues. Germline V gives CDR1 SGHVS, CDR2 FQNEAQ. V dropped 5 bases and J dropped 2 bases, with 13 bases sitting between them. CDR3 sequence reads: CASSPPGVPYEQYF. DNA of the CDR3: TGTGCCAGCAGCCCACCAGGGGTCCCCTACGAGCAGTACTTC.

The rearrangement uses TRBV28 and TRBJ1-1, with 7 nucleotides matching TRBD1. CDR3 length equals 15 residues. The V gene's germline CDR1 is MDHEN and CDR2 SYDVKM. V was clipped by 2 bases and J by 0 bases; unmatched bases: 3. The CDR3 DNA reads TGTGCCAGCAGTTTAAGGGACAGCTTGAACACTGAAGCTTTCTTT. The encoded protein is CASSLRDSLNTEAFF.